A selection of T cell receptor beta chains follows, all from one sample in a study of blood T cell repertoires in COVID-19. Only in-frame clones appear in the TCRdb table, and some are missing; sequencing was by immunoSEQ multiplex PCR. The profile shows some 180,000 clones, nearly 80% of them singletons. The sample consisted of PBMCs or T cells enriched from blood (not recorded which). The receptors here all came from a man in his sixties who had been exposed to COVID-19. Both conserved end residues are part of each CDR3. The D gene is left open where the match is weak. Expanded clones are given a class, and other clones once, few, many or no size at all.

D	V	J	size	CDR3	DNA
.	TRBV6-6	TRBJ2-7	.	CASSYMELAAYEQYF	TGTGCCAGCAGTTATATGGAACTAGCTGCCTACGAGCAGTACTTC
TRBD1	TRBV18	TRBJ1-1	few	CASSPFPTGLNTEAFF	TGTGCCAGCTCACCTTTCCCGACAGGGTTGAACACTGAAGCTTTCTTT
TRBD1	TRBV6-5	TRBJ2-1	.	CASRVQGDEQFF	TGTGCCAGCAGAGTACAGGGGGATGAGCAGTTCTTC
.	TRBV7-9	TRBJ2-1	.	CASSLSGVGNEQFF	TGTGCCAGCAGCTTATCAGGGGTGGGCAATGAGCAGTTCTTC
.	TRBV19	TRBJ1-3	.	CASSPDIFSGNTIYF	TGTGCCAGTAGTCCCGACATCTTCTCTGGAAACACCATATATTTT
.	TRBV7-3	TRBJ2-5	.	CASSPLGETQYF	TGTGCCAGCAGCCCCCTCGGAGAGACCCAGTACTTC
TRBD1	TRBV24-1	TRBJ1-5	.	CATTAGTGPDQPQHF	TGTGCCACAACAGCCGGGACAGGGCCGGATCAGCCCCAGCATTTT
.	TRBV19	TRBJ1-2	.	CASSPPGRANYGYTF	TGTGCCAGTAGTCCTCCAGGGCGAGCTAACTATGGCTACACCTTC
TRBD1	TRBV5-1	TRBJ1-5	once	CASSLQGASNQPQHF	TGCGCCAGCAGCTTACAGGGGGCCTCCAATCAGCCCCAGCATTTT
TRBD2	TRBV19	TRBJ2-3	.	CASSIDWTSEFTDTQYF	TGTGCCAGTAGTATAGACTGGACTAGCGAGTTCACAGATACGCAGTATTTT
TRBD1	TRBV11-3	TRBJ1-1	once	CASSPNRGYEAFF	TGTGCCAGCAGCCCTAACAGGGGTTATGAAGCTTTCTTT
.	TRBV30	TRBJ1-5	.	CAWSIPLRGRNQPQHF	TGTGCCTGGAGTATTCCCCTCCGGGGGAGGAATCAGCCCCAGCATTTT
.	TRBV5-8	TRBJ2-5	.	CASSLTAAPEETQYF	TGTGCCAGCAGCTTGACGGCAGCGCCTGAAGAGACCCAGTACTTC
TRBD1	TRBV29-1	TRBJ1-1	.	CSVGQANGEAFF	TGCAGCGTGGGACAGGCTAACGGTGAAGCTTTCTTT
.	TRBV7-3	TRBJ1-2	.	CASSLTGQPNYGYTF	TGTGCCAGCAGCCTAACGGGACAACCAAACTATGGCTACACCTTC
TRBD1	TRBV5-4	TRBJ2-5	once	CASRDREVETQYF	TGTGCCAGCAGGGACAGGGAAGTCGAGACCCAGTACTTC
.	TRBV7-9	TRBJ1-2	.	CASSHLRGEIGYTF	TGTGCCAGCAGCCATCTCCGGGGGGAGATTGGCTACACCTTC
.	TRBV19	TRBJ2-5	.	CASSIDHSGETQYF	TGTGCCAGTAGTATAGATCACAGTGGGGAGACCCAGTACTTC
TRBD1	TRBV5-1	TRBJ1-3	.	CASSLVGQGGFGTIYF	TGCGCCAGCAGCTTGGTCGGACAGGGGGGTTTTGGCACCATATATTTT
TRBD1	TRBV19	TRBJ2-6	few	CASRQGTGANVLTF	TGTGCCAGTAGACAGGGGACTGGGGCCAACGTCCTGACTTTC
TRBD1	TRBV10-3	TRBJ1-5	.	CAIRGQGREQPQHF	TGTGCCATCAGGGGACAGGGTAGAGAGCAGCCCCAGCATTTT
TRBD1	TRBV9	TRBJ2-6	.	CASSGRDRGPGANVLTF	TGTGCCAGCAGCGGACGGGACAGGGGGCCCGGGGCCAACGTCCTGACTTTC
.	TRBV9	TRBJ2-5	.	CASSVALTVRGEQETQYF	TGTGCCAGCAGCGTAGCCCTAACGGTGCGGGGCGAACAAGAGACCCAGTACTTC
.	TRBV9	TRBJ1-5	few	CASSVGSGGQPQHF	TGTGCCAGCAGCGTAGGGTCAGGAGGGCAGCCCCAGCATTTT
TRBD1	TRBV19	TRBJ1-6	.	CASSIQGVSSYNSPLHF	TGTGCCAGTAGTATCCAGGGGGTGAGCTCCTATAATTCACCCCTCCACTTT
TRBD1	TRBV30	TRBJ1-2	.	CAWSNRDRGPENGYTF	TGTGCCTGGAGTAACCGGGACAGGGGTCCCGAAAATGGCTACACCTTC
.	TRBV7-3	TRBJ2-1	.	CASSLDFGQKQFF	TGTGCCAGCAGCTTAGATTTCGGACAGAAGCAGTTCTTC
.	TRBV7-2	TRBJ1-1	few	CASQSGAVNTEAFF	TGTGCCAGTCAGAGCGGGGCAGTGAACACTGAAGCTTTCTTT
TRBD1	TRBV18	TRBJ1-3	.	CASSPGQGPSGNTIYF	TGTGCCAGCTCACCGGGACAGGGCCCCTCTGGAAACACCATATATTTT
.	TRBV24-1	TRBJ2-1	.	CATSGPNPNEQFF	TGTGCCACCAGTGGGCCCAACCCCAATGAGCAGTTCTTC